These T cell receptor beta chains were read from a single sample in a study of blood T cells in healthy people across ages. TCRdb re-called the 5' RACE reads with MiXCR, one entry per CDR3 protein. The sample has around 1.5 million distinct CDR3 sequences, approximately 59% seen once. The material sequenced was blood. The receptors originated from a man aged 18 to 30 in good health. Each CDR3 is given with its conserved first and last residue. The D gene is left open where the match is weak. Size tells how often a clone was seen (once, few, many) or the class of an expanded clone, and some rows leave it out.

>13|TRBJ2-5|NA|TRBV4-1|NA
CASSQDPLWEQYF
TGCGCCAGCAGCCAAGATCCCCTCTGGGAGCAGTACTTC
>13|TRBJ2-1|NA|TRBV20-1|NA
CSANAYSYNEQFF
TGCAGTGCAAATGCGTACTCCTACAATGAGCAGTTCTTC
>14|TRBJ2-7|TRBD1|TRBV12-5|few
CASVGTGGTYEQYF
TGTGCTAGTGTTGGGACAGGGGGCACTTACGAGCAGTACTTC
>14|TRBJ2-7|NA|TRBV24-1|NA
CATSDTTGFSEQYF
TGTGCCACCAGTGATACCACAGGGTTTTCCGAGCAGTACTTC
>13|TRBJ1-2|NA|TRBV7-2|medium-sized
CASSLDNNYGYTF
TGTGCCAGCAGCTTAGACAATAACTATGGCTACACCTTC
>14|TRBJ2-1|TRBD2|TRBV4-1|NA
CASSVGGNYNEQFF
TGCGCCAGCAGCGTCGGGGGGAACTACAATGAGCAGTTCTTC
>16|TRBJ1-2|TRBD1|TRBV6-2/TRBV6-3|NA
CASSTGTGGTIYGYTF
TGTGCCAGCAGCACCGGGACAGGGGGCACTATCTATGGCTACACCTTC
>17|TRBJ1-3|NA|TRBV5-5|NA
CASSLVSGGASGNTIYF
TGTGCCAGCAGCTTGGTTTCCGGCGGCGCCTCTGGAAACACCATATATTTT
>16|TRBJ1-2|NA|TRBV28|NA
CASSRRWTKGLYGYTF
TGTGCCAGCAGTCGCCGCTGGACCAAGGGACTGTATGGCTACACCTTC
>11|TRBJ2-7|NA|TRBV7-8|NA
CASGGDTEQYF
TGTGCCAGCGGGGGAGACACTGAGCAGTACTTC
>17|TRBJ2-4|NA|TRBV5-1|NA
CASSLAEWGEAKNIQYF
TGCGCCAGCAGCTTGGCCGAGTGGGGCGAGGCCAAAAACATTCAGTACTTC
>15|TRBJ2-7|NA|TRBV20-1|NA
CSASPAASPVYEQYF
TGCAGTGCTTCTCCGGCGGCTAGCCCCGTCTACGAGCAGTACTTC
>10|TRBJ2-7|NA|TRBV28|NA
CASLRAEQYF
TGTGCCAGCCTCAGGGCCGAGCAGTACTTC
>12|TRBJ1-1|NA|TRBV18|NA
CASSPQGPLAFF
TGTGCCAGCTCACCACAGGGGCCCCTTGCTTTCTTT
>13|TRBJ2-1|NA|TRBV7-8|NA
CASSHGRTPGQFF
TGTGCCAGCAGCCATGGACGGACCCCGGGGCAGTTCTTC
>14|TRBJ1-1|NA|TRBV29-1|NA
CSVDKSLRGTEAFF
TGCAGCGTTGATAAGTCTCTGAGAGGCACTGAAGCTTTCTTT
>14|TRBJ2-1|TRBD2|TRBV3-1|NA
CASSPMTSLNEQFF
TGTGCCAGCAGCCCGATGACTAGCTTAAATGAGCAGTTCTTC
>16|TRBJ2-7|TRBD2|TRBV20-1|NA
CSAGTSGRVALYEQYF
TGCAGTGCTGGGACTAGCGGGAGGGTGGCCCTCTACGAGCAGTACTTC
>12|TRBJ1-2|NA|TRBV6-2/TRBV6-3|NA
CASSYGGLGYTF
TGTGCCAGCAGTTATGGCGGCCTGGGCTACACCTTC
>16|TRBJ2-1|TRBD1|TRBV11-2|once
CASSFRTGGVYNEQFF
TGTGCCAGCAGCTTCCGGACAGGGGGGGTCTACAATGAGCAGTTCTTC
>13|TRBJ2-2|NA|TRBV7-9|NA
CASTQTNTGELFF
TGTGCCAGCACGCAAACGAACACCGGGGAGCTGTTTTTT
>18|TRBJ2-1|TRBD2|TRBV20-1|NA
CSARDSLGLAGKYNEQFF
TGCAGTGCTAGAGATTCCCTGGGGCTAGCGGGGAAATACAATGAGCAGTTCTTC
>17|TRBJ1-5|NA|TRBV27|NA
CASSLSGQRYSNQPQHF
TGTGCCAGCAGTTTGAGCGGACAGAGATATAGCAATCAGCCCCAGCATTTT
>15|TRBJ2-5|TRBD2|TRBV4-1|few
CASSPSGSLRETQYF
TGCGCCAGCAGCCCTAGCGGGAGTTTGAGGGAGACCCAGTACTTC
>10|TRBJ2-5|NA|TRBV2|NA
CASRTGAQYF
TGTGCCAGCAGAACGGGGGCCCAGTACTTC
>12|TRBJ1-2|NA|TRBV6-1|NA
CASSLRQRGYTF
TGTGCCAGCAGTCTGCGACAGAGGGGCTACACCTTC
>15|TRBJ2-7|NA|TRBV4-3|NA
CASSQDRGEPYEQYF
TGCGCCAGCAGCCAAGACAGGGGGGAACCCTACGAGCAGTACTTC
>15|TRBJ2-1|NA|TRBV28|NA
CASRRDTGSYNEQFF
TGTGCCAGCAGGCGGGACACCGGGTCCTACAATGAGCAGTTCTTC
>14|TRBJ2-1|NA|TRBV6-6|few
CAGSDSPGYNEQFF
TGTGCCGGCTCTGACAGCCCGGGTTACAATGAGCAGTTCTTC
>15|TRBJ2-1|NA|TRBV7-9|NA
CASSLDDDPNNEQFF
TGTGCCAGCAGCTTAGACGACGACCCCAACAATGAGCAGTTCTTC
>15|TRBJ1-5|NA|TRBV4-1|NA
CASSRSRRGEQPQHF
TGCGCCAGCAGCCGGAGTAGGAGGGGAGAGCAGCCCCAGCATTTT
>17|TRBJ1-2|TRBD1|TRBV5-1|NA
CASSSFFTTGGPGGYTF
TGCGCCAGCAGCTCCTTTTTTACGACAGGGGGCCCTGGTGGCTACACCTTC
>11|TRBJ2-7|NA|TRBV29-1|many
CSVRGPAEQYF
TGCAGCGTTCGTGGTCCCGCGGAGCAGTACTTC
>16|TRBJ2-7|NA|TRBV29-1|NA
CSVESPSQGISYEQYF
TGCAGCGTTGAATCACCCTCTCAGGGGATCTCCTACGAGCAGTACTTC
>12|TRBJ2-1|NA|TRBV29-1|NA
CSVDQEQGEQFF
TGCAGCGTTGATCAGGAGCAGGGTGAGCAGTTCTTC
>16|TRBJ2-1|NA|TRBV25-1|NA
CASSGGLQSSYNEQFF
TGTGCCAGCAGTGGGGGCCTGCAAAGCTCCTACAATGAGCAGTTCTTC
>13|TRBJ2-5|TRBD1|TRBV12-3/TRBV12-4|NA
CASSATGEETQYF
TGTGCCAGCAGTGCAACAGGGGAAGAGACCCAGTACTTC
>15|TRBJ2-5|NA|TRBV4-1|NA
CANSQVEGAGETQYF
TGCGCCAACAGCCAAGTAGAGGGGGCGGGGGAGACCCAGTACTTC
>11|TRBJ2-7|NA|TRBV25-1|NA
CASSAGLEQYF
TGTGCCAGCAGTGCTGGGCTCGAGCAGTACTTC
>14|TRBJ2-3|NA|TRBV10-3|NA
CAIGLGRATDTQYF
TGTGCCATCGGCTTAGGCAGGGCAACAGATACGCAGTATTTT
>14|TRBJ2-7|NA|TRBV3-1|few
CASSQGTAHYEQYF
TGTGCCAGCAGCCAAGGGACAGCTCACTACGAGCAGTACTTC
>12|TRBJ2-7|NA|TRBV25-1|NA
CASSIRDGEQYF
TGTGCCAGCAGTATCCGGGACGGGGAGCAGTACTTC
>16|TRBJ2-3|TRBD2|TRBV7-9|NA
CASRTRTSLPTDTQYF
TGTGCCAGCAGGACTAGGACTAGCTTGCCCACAGATACGCAGTATTTT
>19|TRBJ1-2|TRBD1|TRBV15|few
CATSRDGPQGARGPFGYTF
TGTGCCACCAGCAGAGATGGGCCACAGGGGGCGAGGGGACCTTTTGGCTACACCTTC
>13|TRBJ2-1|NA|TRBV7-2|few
CASSRDPTDLSFF
TGTGCCAGCAGCCGAGACCCGACAGACCTGTCGTTCTTC
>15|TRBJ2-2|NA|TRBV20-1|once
CSAREDAGATGELFF
TGCAGTGCTAGAGAAGACGCAGGGGCAACCGGGGAGCTGTTTTTT
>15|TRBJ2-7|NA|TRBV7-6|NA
CASSLEGQYTYEQYF
TGTGCCAGCAGCTTAGAGGGGCAGTACACCTACGAGCAGTACTTC
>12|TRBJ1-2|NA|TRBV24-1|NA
CATSDLGHGYTF
TGTGCCACCAGTGATTTGGGCCATGGCTACACCTTC
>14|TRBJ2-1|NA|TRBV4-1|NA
CASSQGNGNNEQFF
TGCGCCAGCAGCCAAGGGAACGGCAACAATGAGCAGTTCTTC
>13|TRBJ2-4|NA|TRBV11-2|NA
CASSFTWSSEQYF
TGTGCCAGCAGCTTTACCTGGAGTAGTGAGCAGTACTTC
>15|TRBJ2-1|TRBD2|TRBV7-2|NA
CASRHADRWGGEQFF
TGTGCCAGCAGGCATGCCGACCGCTGGGGAGGGGAGCAGTTCTTC